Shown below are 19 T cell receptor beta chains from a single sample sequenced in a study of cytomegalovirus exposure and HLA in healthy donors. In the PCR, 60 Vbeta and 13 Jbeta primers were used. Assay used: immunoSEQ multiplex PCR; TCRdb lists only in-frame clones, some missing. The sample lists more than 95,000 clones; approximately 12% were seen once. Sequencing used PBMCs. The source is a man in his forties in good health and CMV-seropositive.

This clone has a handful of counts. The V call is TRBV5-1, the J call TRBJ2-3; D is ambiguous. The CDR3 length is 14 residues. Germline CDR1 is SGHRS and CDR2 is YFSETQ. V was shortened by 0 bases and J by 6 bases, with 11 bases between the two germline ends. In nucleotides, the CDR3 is TGCGCCAGCAGCTTGGGTCAGGCCGCGGATACGCAGTATTTT. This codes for CASSLGQAADTQYF. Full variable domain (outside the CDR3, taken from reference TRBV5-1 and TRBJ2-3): KAGVTQTPRYLIKTRGQQVTLSCSPISGHRSVSWYQQTPGQGLQFLFEYFSETQRNKGNFPGRFSGRQFSNSRSEMNVSTLELGDSALYLCASSLGQAADTQYFGPGTRLTVL.

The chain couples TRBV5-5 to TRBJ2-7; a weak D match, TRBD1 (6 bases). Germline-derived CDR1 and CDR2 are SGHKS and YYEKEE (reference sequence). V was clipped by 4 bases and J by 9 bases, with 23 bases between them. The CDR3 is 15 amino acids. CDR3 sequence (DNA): TGTGCCAGCAGCCCCTGGACAGACCCGACTACGGCGCAGTACTTC. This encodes CASSPWTDPTTAQYF.

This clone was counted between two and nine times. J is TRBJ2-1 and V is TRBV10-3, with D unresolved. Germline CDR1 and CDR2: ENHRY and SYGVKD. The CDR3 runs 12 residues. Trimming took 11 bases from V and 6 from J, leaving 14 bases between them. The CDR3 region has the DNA TGTGCCCCCTGGAGCAATCCCAATGAGCAGTTCTTC. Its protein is CAPWSNPNEQFF.

In DNA form, the CDR3 reads TGTGCCAGCAGCGCGGGGACTAGCGGGAGCTACGAGCAGTACTTC. Its translation: CASSAGTSGSYEQYF. The V call is TRBV9, the J call TRBJ2-7; 14 bases fit TRBD2. V dropped 3 bases and J dropped 3; count of bases not matched to a gene: 2. Germline V CDR1 and CDR2: SGDLS, YYNGEE. The CDR3 runs to 15 residues.

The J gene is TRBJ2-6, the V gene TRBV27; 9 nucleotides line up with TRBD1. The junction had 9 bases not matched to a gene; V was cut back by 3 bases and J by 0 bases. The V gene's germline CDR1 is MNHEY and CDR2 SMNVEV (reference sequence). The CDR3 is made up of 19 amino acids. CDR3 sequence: CASSLAGTGWFSGANVLTF. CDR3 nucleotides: TGTGCCAGCAGTTTGGCCGGGACAGGGTGGTTCTCTGGGGCCAACGTCCTGACTTTC.

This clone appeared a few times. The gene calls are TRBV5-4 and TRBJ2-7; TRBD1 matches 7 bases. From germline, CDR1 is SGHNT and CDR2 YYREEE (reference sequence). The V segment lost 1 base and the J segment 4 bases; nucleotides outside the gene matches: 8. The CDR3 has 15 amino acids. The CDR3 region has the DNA TGTGCCAGCAGCTTGCCGGGGACAGCGACTTACGAGCAGTACTTC. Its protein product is CASSLPGTATYEQYF.

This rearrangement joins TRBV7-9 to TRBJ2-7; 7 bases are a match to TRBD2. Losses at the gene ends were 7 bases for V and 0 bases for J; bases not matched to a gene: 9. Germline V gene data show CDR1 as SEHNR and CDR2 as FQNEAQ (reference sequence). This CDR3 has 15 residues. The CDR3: CASTRGDSLSYEQYF. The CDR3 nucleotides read TGTGCCAGCACCCGGGGGGACTCTCTCTCCTACGAGCAGTACTTC.

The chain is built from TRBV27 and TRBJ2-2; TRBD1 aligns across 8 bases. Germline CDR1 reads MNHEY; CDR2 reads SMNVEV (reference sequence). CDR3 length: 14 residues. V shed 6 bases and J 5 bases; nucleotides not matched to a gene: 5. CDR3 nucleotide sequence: TGTGCCAGCAGGAGACAGGGGCGAACCGGGGAGCTGTTTTTT. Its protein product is CASRRQGRTGELFF.

In DNA form, the CDR3 reads TGTGCCCAGGGTAATGGAAACACCATATATTTT. Protein sequence: CAQGNGNTIYF. The gene calls are TRBV2 and TRBJ1-3; possible D gene TRBD1, 5 bases. Deletions cut 11 bases from V and 3 bases from J, with 8 bases between. The CDR3 covers 11 residues. CDR1 is SNHLY and CDR2 is FYNNEI in the germline V gene.

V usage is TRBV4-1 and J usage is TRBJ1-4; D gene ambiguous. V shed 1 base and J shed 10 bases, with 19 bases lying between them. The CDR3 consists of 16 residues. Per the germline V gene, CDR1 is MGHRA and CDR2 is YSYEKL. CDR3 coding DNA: TGCGCCAGCAGCCAAGTTGAGGGCCGCCCCGGTGCAAAACTGTTTTTT. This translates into CASSQVEGRPGAKLFF.

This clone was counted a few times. The CDR3 DNA sequence: TGTGCCTGGGGGGGGGAGAATGAAAAACTGTTTTTT. Its protein is CAWGGENEKLFF. This chain joins TRBV30 and TRBJ1-4, with D perhaps matching TRBD1 (5 bases). V was cut by 5 bases and J by 5 bases, with 9 bases left in between. This CDR3 is 12 amino acids long. Looked up from germline, CDR1 is GTSNPN and CDR2 is SVGIG (reference sequence).

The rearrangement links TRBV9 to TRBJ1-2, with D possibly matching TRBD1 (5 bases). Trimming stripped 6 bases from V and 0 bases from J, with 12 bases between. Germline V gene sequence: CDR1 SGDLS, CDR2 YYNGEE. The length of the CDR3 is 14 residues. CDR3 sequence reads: CASNYGGPNYGYTF. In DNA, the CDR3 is TGTGCCAGCAACTACGGGGGACCTAACTATGGCTACACCTTC.

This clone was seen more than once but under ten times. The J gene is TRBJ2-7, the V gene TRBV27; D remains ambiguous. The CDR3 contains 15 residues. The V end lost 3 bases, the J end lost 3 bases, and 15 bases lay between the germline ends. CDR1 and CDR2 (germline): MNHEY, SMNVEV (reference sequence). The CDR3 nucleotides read TGTGCCAGCAGTTTGGGTCCGACGACACACTACGAGCAGTACTTC. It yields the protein CASSLGPTTHYEQYF.

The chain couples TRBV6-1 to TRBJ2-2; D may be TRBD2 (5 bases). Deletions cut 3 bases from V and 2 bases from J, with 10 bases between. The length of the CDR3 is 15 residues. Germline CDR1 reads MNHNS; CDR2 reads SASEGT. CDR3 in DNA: TGTGCCAGCAGTGAGCGGCTAGCCAACACCGGGGAGCTGTTTTTT. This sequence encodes CASSERLANTGELFF.

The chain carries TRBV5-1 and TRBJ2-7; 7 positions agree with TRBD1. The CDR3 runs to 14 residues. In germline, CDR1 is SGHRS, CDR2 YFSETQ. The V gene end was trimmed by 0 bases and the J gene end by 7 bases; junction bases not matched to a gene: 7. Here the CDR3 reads CASSLDQGEREQYF. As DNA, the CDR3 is TGCGCCAGCAGCTTGGACCAGGGGGAAAGGGAGCAGTACTTC. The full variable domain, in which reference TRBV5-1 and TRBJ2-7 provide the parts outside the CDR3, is KAGVTQTPRYLIKTRGQQVTLSCSPISGHRSVSWYQQTPGQGLQFLFEYFSETQRNKGNFPGRFSGRQFSNSRSEMNVSTLELGDSALYLCASSLDQGEREQYFGPGTRLTVT.

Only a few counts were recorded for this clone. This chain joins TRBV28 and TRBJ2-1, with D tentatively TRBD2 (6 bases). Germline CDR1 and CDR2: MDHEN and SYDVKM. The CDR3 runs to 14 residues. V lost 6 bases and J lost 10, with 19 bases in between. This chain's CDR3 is CASRPGGMRGEQFF. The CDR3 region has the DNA TGTGCCAGCAGACCCGGGGGTATGAGAGGGGAGCAGTTCTTC.

The chain's CDR3 is CASTLRRELFF. In nucleotides, the CDR3 is TGTGCCAGCACCCTCCGACGGGAACTGTTTTTT. The chain joins TRBV6-6 to TRBJ1-4; no clear D gene. This CDR3 spans 11 amino acids. Per germline, CDR1 MNHNY and CDR2 SVGAGI (reference sequence). Trimming removed 7 bases from V and 12 bases from J, with 12 bases in between.

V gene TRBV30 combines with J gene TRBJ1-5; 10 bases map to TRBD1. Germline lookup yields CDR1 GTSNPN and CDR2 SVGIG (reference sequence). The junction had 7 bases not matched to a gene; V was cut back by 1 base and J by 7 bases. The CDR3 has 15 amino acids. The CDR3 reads CAWSGDRGPQQPQHF. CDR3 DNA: TGTGCCTGGAGTGGGGACAGGGGTCCCCAACAGCCCCAGCATTTT. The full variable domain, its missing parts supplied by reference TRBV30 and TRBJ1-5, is SQTIHQWPATLVQPVGSPLSLECTVEGTSNPNLYWYRQAAGRGLQLLFYSVGIGQISSEVPQNLSASRPQDRQFILSSKKLLLSDSGFYLCAWSGDRGPQQPQHFGDGTRLSIL.

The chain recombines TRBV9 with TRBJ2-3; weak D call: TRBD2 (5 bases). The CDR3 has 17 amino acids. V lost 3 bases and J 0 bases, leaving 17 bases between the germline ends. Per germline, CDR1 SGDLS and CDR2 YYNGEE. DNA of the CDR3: TGTGCCAGCAGCGGGGCCCACGGACTGTCTAGCACAGATACGCAGTATTTT. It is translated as CASSGAHGLSSTDTQYF.